This T cell receptor beta chain was recovered during a study of human T cells and chemical hapten exposure. Study context: Skin of the upper inner arm, around 2 cm by around 2 cm, received 2% DPC for sensitization. Study-wide points: Expanded TCRs formed significantly more large CDR3 similarity clusters than controls.

Regarding time point: patch test 1, 2 weeks after DPC sensitization. The treatment here: therapeutic diphenylcyclopropenone sensitization with weekly scalp DPC. The total RNA was obtained from whole blood that was not fractionated. A remark on this clonotype: Its antigen remains unidentified.

TCRdb processed the RACE reads anew with MiXCR; each CDR3 protein has one entry. The sample shows 180,000 or so distinct CDR3 sequences, about 15% of them seen only once. Looked up from germline, CDR1 is DFQATT and CDR2 is SNEGSKA (reference sequence). The CDR3 is made up of 15 amino acids. V dropped 5 bases and J dropped 2 bases, with 17 bases sitting between them. This receptor was taken from a woman aged 25 to 39 with alopecia areata. Some clones in this sample may be carry-over from other donors' samples. The sequences come from whole blood, collected in connection with sensitization to the hapten diphenylcyclopropenone (DPC). The V call is TRBV20-1, the J call TRBJ2-3; D gene ambiguous. The CDR3 is CSALDGGRITDTQYF. The CDR3 nucleotides are TGCAGTGCTCTAGACGGCGGCAGGATCACAGATACGCAGTATTTT.